This is a list of T cell receptor beta chains from one sample in a study of T cells in Graves' hyperthyroidism and ophthalmopathy. TCRdb called the multiplex PCR reads again in MiXCR, with one record for every CDR3 protein. This sample carries around 580,000 distinct CDR3 sequences, more than 45% of them seen once, and the ten largest clones take about 8%. The specimen was peripheral blood or thyroid tissue (not recorded which). The origin of the receptors is a young woman with Graves' hyperthyroidism. Both conserved end residues are part of each CDR3. A D gene is named only where the DNA matches it firmly. Not all rows give a size; the values are once, few, many and, for expanded clones, a class.

TRBV15	many	TRBJ2-7	-	TGTGCCACCAGCAAATTCCAGGAGAACTACGAGCAGTACTTC	CATSKFQENYEQYF
TRBV20-1	-	TRBJ2-5	-	TGCAGTGCTAGAGAGGTGACGACCCAGTACTTC	CSAREVTTQYF
TRBV19	many	TRBJ1-6	-	TGTGCCAGTAGTATAGCAGTGCGCAATTCACCCCTCCACTTT	CASSIAVRNSPLHF
TRBV29-1	many	TRBJ1-1	-	TGCAGCGTTGAAGATCAGGGACAAATCGCCACTGAAGCTTTCTTT	CSVEDQGQIATEAFF
TRBV6-5	few	TRBJ2-5	-	TGTGCCAGCAGCCTGTTGCGGGAGAGGGGGTCCCAGTACTTC	CASSLLRERGSQYF
TRBV30	few	TRBJ2-7	-	TGTGCCTGGAGCCTACAGGGTAGGGGATCCTACGAGCAGTACTTC	CAWSLQGRGSYEQYF
TRBV6-4	many	TRBJ2-1	TRBD2	TGTGCCAGCAGTCCCGGACTAGCGGGAGAGGCTGAGCAGTTCTTC	CASSPGLAGEAEQFF
TRBV11-2	few	TRBJ1-1	TRBD1	TGTGCCAGCAGCCGCGGGACAGGGTACACTGAAGCTTTCTTT	CASSRGTGYTEAFF
TRBV13	-	TRBJ2-3	-	TGTGCCAGCAGCTTAGTAGGAAGAAAAGCAGATACGCAGTATTTT	CASSLVGRKADTQYF
TRBV20-1	-	TRBJ1-2	TRBD1	TGCAGTGTCCAGGACAGGGCCAGCTATGGCTACACCTTC	CSVQDRASYGYTF
TRBV6-5	few	TRBJ1-3	-	TGTGCCAGCAGCCCCGGAGCCTCTGGAAACACCATATATTTT	CASSPGASGNTIYF
TRBV7-8	many	TRBJ1-5	-	TGTGCCAGCAGCTTAGCGATGGGGACTAGCAATCAGCCCCAGCATTTT	CASSLAMGTSNQPQHF
TRBV9	-	TRBJ1-6	-	TGTGCCAGCAGCTTAGCGCGTACAGCACCCCTCCACTTT	CASSLARTAPLHF
TRBV25-1	-	TRBJ2-7	-	TGTGCCAGCTCACGAGACTTGCAAAAGCGGGACGAGCAGTACTTC	CASSRDLQKRDEQYF
TRBV7-8	-	TRBJ2-7	TRBD1	TGTGCCAGCAGCTTAGCTTTAGGGGACAGGGCGGACGAGCAGTACTTC	CASSLALGDRADEQYF
TRBV6-5	-	TRBJ1-2	-	TGTGCCAGCATTTCGGCAGGGCGAGGCTACACCTTC	CASISAGRGYTF
TRBV10-3	once	TRBJ2-7	-	TGTGCCAGCAGTGAGTCAGGGGGGCCCAACGAGCAGTACTTC	CASSESGGPNEQYF
TRBV29-1	many	TRBJ2-7	-	TGCAGCGGGACGATCAACTACGAGCAGTACTTC	CSGTINYEQYF
TRBV12-3/TRBV12-4	many	TRBJ1-1	-	TGTGCCAGCAGCCTCATGTCCAACCTTGAAGCTTTCTTT	CASSLMSNLEAFF
TRBV4-3	-	TRBJ2-7	TRBD2	TGCGCCAGCAGCCAAGTGCCGGGACTAGCGGATCACGAGCAGTACTTC	CASSQVPGLADHEQYF
TRBV20-1	once	TRBJ2-7	-	TGCAGTGCCAATAGCGGAACCGGGGAGCAGTACTTC	CSANSGTGEQYF
TRBV29-1	-	TRBJ2-7	TRBD1	TGCAGCAGTAGCGTGGGACAGGGCGACGAGCAGTACTTC	CSSSVGQGDEQYF
TRBV7-9	-	TRBJ1-5	TRBD1	TGTGCCAGCAGCGTTCAGGGGGCCCAGACGGATAGCAATCAGCCCCAGCATTTT	CASSVQGAQTDSNQPQHF
TRBV18	few	TRBJ2-2	-	TGTGCCAGCTCACCACCGATCAACACCGGGGAGCTGTTTTTT	CASSPPINTGELFF
TRBV2	many	TRBJ2-7	-	TGTGCCAGCAGACTTAGCGGACCCGAGTACGAGCAGTACTTC	CASRLSGPEYEQYF
TRBV25-1	many	TRBJ1-2	TRBD1	TGTGCCAGCAGCTTGACAGGGTCTGGCTACACCTTC	CASSLTGSGYTF
TRBV7-8	-	TRBJ2-5	TRBD2	TGTGCCAGCAGCCCCTGGGACTGGGGGGGGACCCAGTACTTC	CASSPWDWGGTQYF
TRBV7-7	many	TRBJ2-7	-	TGTGCTAGCAGCTTAGACAGGACTATGGGAGAGCAGTACTTC	CASSLDRTMGEQYF
TRBV2	-	TRBJ1-5	-	TGTGCCAGCAGTGAATGGGGGCGGGAGGAGGTCTATCAGCCCCAGCATTTT	CASSEWGREEVYQPQHF
TRBV14	-	TRBJ1-4	-	TGTGCCAGCAGCAGGCGGGGCCGCTTTCTGTTTTTT	CASSRRGRFLFF
TRBV2	-	TRBJ1-6	TRBD1	TGTGCCAGCAGTGGACAGGGCCATTCACCCCTCCACTTT	CASSGQGHSPLHF
TRBV4-1	many	TRBJ2-7	-	TGCGCCAGCAGCCAAGTGGTCTCGGGAGTCCGGTACTTC	CASSQVVSGVRYF
TRBV20-1	-	TRBJ2-3	-	TGCAGTGCTCTCGACTTGGAGCTAGGCACAGATACGCAGTATTTT	CSALDLELGTDTQYF
TRBV2	many	TRBJ2-2	TRBD1	TGTGCCAGCACGACAGGGGGCACCGGGGAGCTGTTTTTT	CASTTGGTGELFF
TRBV24-1	many	TRBJ2-7	TRBD2	TGTGCCACCAGTGATCCATCAGGGACTAGCTCTTACGAGCAGTACTTC	CATSDPSGTSSYEQYF
TRBV12-3/TRBV12-4	many	TRBJ1-1	-	TGTGCCAGCAGTTTGCAGGGTATAACTGAAGCTTTCTTT	CASSLQGITEAFF
TRBV2	-	TRBJ1-3	TRBD1	TGTGCCAGCAGGGGGGACAGTAGAAGTTTGGACACCATGTATTTC	CASRGDSRSLDTMYF
TRBV12-3/TRBV12-4	few	TRBJ1-5	-	TGTGCCAGCAGTATTGTGGAAAATCAGCCCCAGCATTTT	CASSIVENQPQHF
TRBV16	once	TRBJ1-5	TRBD1	TGTGCCGGCAGCCAATCGTACACAGGGGATCAGCCCCAGCATTTT	CAGSQSYTGDQPQHF
TRBV4-1	many	TRBJ1-2	-	TGCGCCAGCAGCCAAGCCGTCGGGGGAATCTATGGCTACACCTTC	CASSQAVGGIYGYTF
TRBV11-2	many	TRBJ2-3	TRBD2	TGTGCCAGCAGCACCTTAGCGGGAGGGCCAGGTACGCAGTATTTT	CASSTLAGGPGTQYF
TRBV20-1	-	TRBJ2-7	TRBD2	TGCAGTGCTGAGACTAGCGGGACGGGCTACGAGCAGTACTTC	CSAETSGTGYEQYF
TRBV29-1	once	TRBJ1-1	TRBD1	TGCAGCATCCTGACAGGGGGGGCAGGAGAAGCTTTCTTT	CSILTGGAGEAFF
TRBV13	-	TRBJ2-7	TRBD2	TGTGCCAGCTCACCCGGGACTAGCGGGAGTTGGGGCTACGAGCAGTACTTC	CASSPGTSGSWGYEQYF
TRBV5-8	many	TRBJ2-5	TRBD1	TGTGCCAGCAGCCCGGGACAGGCGGCGGCCCAAGAGACCCAGTACTTC	CASSPGQAAAQETQYF
TRBV20-1	-	TRBJ1-3	-	TGCAGTGCTAGAGAGAAGGGCTCTGGAAACACCATATATTTT	CSAREKGSGNTIYF